This TCR beta chain comes out of a study of blood T cell repertoires in COVID-19. On the study more broadly: The samples span acute and convalescent COVID-19 from the United States, Italy and Spain. Sample material is recorded as cDNA or gDNA derived from T cells, B-cell-depleted T cells, or PBMCs.

Per the original methods: From reference gene primer amplification, estimates of nucleated cell counts were derived. Generated by immunoSEQ multiplex PCR, the TCRdb table keeps only in-frame clones and is missing some. The V and J calls and the clone size are those of that table, but D and trimming were determined from the DNA. The data hold roughly 49,000 clones, with 84% observed a single time. Sequencing input: peripheral blood. The source is a man aged 45 to 65 with acute or convalescent COVID-19.

The DNA of the CDR3 is TGTGCCATCAGTGATCCCGGGACTAGCGGGGGGAACAATGAGCAGTTCTTC. Translated: CAISDPGTSGGNNEQFF. The chain links TRBV10-3 to TRBJ2-1; 15 nucleotides match TRBD2. The CDR3 sequence is 17 residues long. Germline CDR1 reads ENHRY; CDR2 reads SYGVKD. V gave up 3 bases and J gave up 5 bases; unmatched junction bases: 5.